This T cell receptor beta chain was recorded in a study of T cell responses to AZD1222 COVID-19 vaccine (dated by TCRdb to 2020 to 2022). Regarding the complete study: AZD1222 recipients whose second dose came at about 4 weeks and those whose second dose came at about 12 weeks were combined into one group, since spike-specific TCR depth and breadth did not differ between the two schedules. A total of about 250 trial participants underwent TCR sequencing, of whom approximately 200 had received two doses of AZD1222 and approximately 25 had received two doses of the MenACWY control vaccine. Trial participants were enrolled into age subgroups of 18-55, 56-69 and 70-plus years, which contained 148, 28 and 57 TCR-sequenced participants, respectively.

The CDR3 regions of human TCRbeta chains were analyzed by immunosequencing. Concerning the study's data processing: Repertoire TCRs were matched against a reference library of SARS-CoV-2-specific TCRs generated with the MIRA antigen-specificity platform. Breadth was defined as the fraction of unique TCRs that were SARS-CoV-2-associated, and depth was defined as the fraction of total T cells that were SARS-CoV-2-associated. Using the MIRA data, each spike-specific TCR was assigned both to the spike region to which the TCR was reactive and to a CD4 or CD8 class. Log10-transformed breadth and depth values were compared by one-way ANOVA with Sidak's multiple comparisons tests. Drawn from immuneACCESS, this table holds only the in-frame rearrangements with V and J called that TCRdb kept. Clones are partly lost; checked studies trace under half to an unresolved V gene and leave the rest unexplained. The V and J calls and clone size come from that table; D and trimming were worked out from the DNA. The sample table records around 78,000 clones; about nine tenths of these occur just once. The top ten clones comprise 3.5% to 5% of the sample.

Worth noting for this clone: Its antigen has not been determined. No base-level quality is on record; no much larger clone is a single base apart.

Results the study describes overall, beyond this receptor: Most participants were white British and females outnumbered males, and the authors suggested that clonal diversity may have been underestimated. Conclusions about previously exposed vaccinees are limited because only six or seven AZD1222 recipients were SARS-CoV-2 seropositive at baseline. The whole spike protein was spanned by vaccine-associated CD4 TCRs, and dominant responses were seen in regions 160-218 and 743-854. After two AZD1222 doses, both the breadth and the depth of spike-specific TCRs were significantly higher than at day 0 and than in MenACWY recipients. The 56-69-year group was small, and its depth increase did not reach significance, likely because of low power. No day 14 peak-response samples were available, so repertoires were characterized only after the peak T cell response. Nearly half of unique spike-specific TCRs reportedly recognized epitopes outside regions mutated in the B.1.351 and B.1.1.7 variants.

The CDR3 starts with the cysteine, ends with the phenylalanine, and has 14 residues. The only DNA kept is the CDR3, 42 bases in frame from the first base. V and J are truncated by 8 bases and 7 bases respectively, leaving an intervening sequence of 15 bases. Per the germline V gene, MRHNA is the CDR1 and SNTAGT is the CDR2. The time point label, as the study defines it: baseline before first vaccination. Vaccinee samples were obtained from the UK trials COV001 and COV002, which included a single-blind randomized controlled phase 2/3 trial of AZD1222 (ChAdOx1 nCoV-19) in healthy adults. For TCRbeta chain sequencing, PBMC samples were collected from trial participants at day 0 and at day 28 after the second dose.

The material sequenced was peripheral blood, taken on day 0 of AZD1222 vaccination. The sequence derives from an adult in good health. The chain employs TRBV6-4 and TRBJ1-6, and possibly TRBD1, on 5 matching bases. The sequence in DNA is TGTGCCAGCCCCGGGGGACGAGGCAATTCACCCCTCCACTTT. This yields the protein CASPGGRGNSPLHF.